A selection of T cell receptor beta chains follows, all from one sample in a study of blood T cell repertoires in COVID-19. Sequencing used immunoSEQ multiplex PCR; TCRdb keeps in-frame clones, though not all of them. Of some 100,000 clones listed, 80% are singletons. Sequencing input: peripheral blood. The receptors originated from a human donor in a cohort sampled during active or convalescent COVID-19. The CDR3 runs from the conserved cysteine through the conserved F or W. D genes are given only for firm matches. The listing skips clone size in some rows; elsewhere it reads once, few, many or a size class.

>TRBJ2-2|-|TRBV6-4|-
CASSRMARDTGELFF
TGTGCCAGCAGTAGGATGGCGAGGGACACCGGGGAGCTGTTTTTT
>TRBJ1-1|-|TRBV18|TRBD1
CASSPDRVVTEAFF
TGTGCCAGCTCACCAGACAGGGTTGTTACTGAAGCTTTCTTT
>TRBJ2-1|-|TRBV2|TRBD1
CASRTGQGRIRSYNEQFF
TGTGCCAGCAGGACAGGACAGGGTAGGATTCGCTCCTACAATGAGCAGTTCTTC
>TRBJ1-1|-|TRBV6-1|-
CASSGGPGNTEAFF
TGTGCCAGCAGTGGGGGGCCTGGGAACACTGAAGCTTTCTTT
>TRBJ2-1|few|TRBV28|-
CASSWSFNEQFF
TGTGCCAGCAGTTGGAGTTTCAATGAGCAGTTCTTC
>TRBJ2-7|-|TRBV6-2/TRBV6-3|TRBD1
CASSYYSWTGRREQYF
TGTGCCAGCAGTTACTACTCCTGGACAGGGAGGCGCGAGCAGTACTTC
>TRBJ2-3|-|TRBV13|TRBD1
CASSSHTGEDTQYF
TGTGCCAGCAGCTCACACACAGGGGAAGATACGCAGTATTTT
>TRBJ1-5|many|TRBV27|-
CASSLSGQGGQPQHF
TGTGCCAGCAGTTTATCGGGGCAGGGAGGTCAGCCCCAGCATTTT
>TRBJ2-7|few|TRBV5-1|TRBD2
CASSLITLAGGASYEQYF
TGCGCCAGCAGCTTGATAACATTAGCGGGAGGGGCCTCCTACGAGCAGTACTTC
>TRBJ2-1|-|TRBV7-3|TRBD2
CASSLAGLATEQFF
TGTGCCAGCAGCTTAGCGGGACTAGCAACCGAGCAGTTCTTC
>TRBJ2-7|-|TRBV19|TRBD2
CASSIQLAGPYEQYF
TGTGCCAGTAGTATCCAATTAGCGGGACCCTACGAGCAGTACTTC
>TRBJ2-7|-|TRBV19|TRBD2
CASNNIPPVYSGGGLEQYF
TGTGCCAGTAACAATATTCCCCCTGTTTACTCGGGGGGGGGACTCGAGCAGTACTTC
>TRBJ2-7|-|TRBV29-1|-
CSVLDIYEQYF
TGCAGCGTCCTGGACATCTACGAGCAGTACTTC
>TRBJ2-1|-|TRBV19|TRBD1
CASSSRQGTYNEQFF
TGTGCCAGTAGTAGCCGACAGGGCACCTACAATGAGCAGTTCTTC
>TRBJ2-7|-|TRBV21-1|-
CASSKGNETEIDEQYF
TGTGCCAGCAGCAAAGGAAATGAGACAGAAATCGACGAGCAGTACTTC
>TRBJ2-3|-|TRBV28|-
CASSLWAGGTDTQYF
TGTGCCAGCAGTTTATGGGCAGGGGGCACAGATACGCAGTATTTT
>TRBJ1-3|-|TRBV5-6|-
CASSPFAGPSGNTIYF
TGTGCCAGCAGCCCTTTCGCAGGGCCCAGTGGAAACACCATATATTTT
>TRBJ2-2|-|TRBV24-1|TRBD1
CATSDPGQGATGELFF
TGTGCCACCAGTGACCCCGGACAGGGGGCCACCGGGGAGCTGTTTTTT
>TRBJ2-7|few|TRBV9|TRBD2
CASSVEAGTSGYEQYF
TGTGCCAGCAGCGTAGAGGCCGGGACTAGCGGCTACGAGCAGTACTTC
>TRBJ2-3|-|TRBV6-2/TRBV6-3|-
CASSYSQGTLQSTDTQYF
TGTGCCAGCAGTTACAGCCAAGGGACTCTCCAAAGCACAGATACGCAGTATTTT
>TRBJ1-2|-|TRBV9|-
CASSVAPFQDRIVMGGYTF
TGTGCCAGCAGCGTAGCCCCCTTTCAAGACAGGATAGTGATGGGTGGCTACACCTTC
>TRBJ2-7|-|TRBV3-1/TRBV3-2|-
CASRGAHEQYF
TGTGCCAGCCGCGGGGCCCACGAGCAGTACTTC
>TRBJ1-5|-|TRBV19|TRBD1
CASSIYSGTGGASNQPQHF
TGTGCCAGTAGTATTTACTCAGGAACAGGGGGCGCGAGCAATCAGCCCCAGCATTTT
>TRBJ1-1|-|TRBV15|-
CATSRDWAVTFF
TGTGCCACCAGCAGAGACTGGGCAGTAACTTTCTTT
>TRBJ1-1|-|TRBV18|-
CASSPRGGNTEAFF
TGTGCCAGCTCACCACGGGGGGGGAACACTGAAGCTTTCTTT
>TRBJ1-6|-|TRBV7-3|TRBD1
CASSPTGGWSPLHF
TGTGCCAGCAGCCCAACAGGGGGCTGGTCACCCCTCCACTTT
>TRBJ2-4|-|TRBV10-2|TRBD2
CASSDRASGGGDIQYF
TGCGCCAGCAGTGATAGGGCTAGCGGGGGGGGAGACATTCAGTACTTC
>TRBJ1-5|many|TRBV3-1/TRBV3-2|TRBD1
CASSQDYPTGSQPQHF
TGTGCCAGCAGCCAAGATTACCCGACAGGGAGTCAGCCCCAGCATTTT
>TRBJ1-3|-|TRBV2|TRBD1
CASSTTGEELRTIYF
TGTGCCAGCAGTACCACAGGGGAAGAATTACGCACCATATATTTT
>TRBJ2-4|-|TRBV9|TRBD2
CASSADAASGGGSIQYF
TGTGCCAGCAGCGCCGATGCCGCTAGCGGGGGAGGATCCATTCAGTACTTC
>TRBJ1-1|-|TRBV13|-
CASSPPERNTEAFF
TGTGCCAGCAGCCCCCCGGAGAGGAACACTGAAGCTTTCTTT
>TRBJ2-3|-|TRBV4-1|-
CASSQTHLTKAGTDTQYF
TGCGCCAGCAGCCAGACCCACCTTACCAAGGCGGGCACAGATACGCAGTATTTT
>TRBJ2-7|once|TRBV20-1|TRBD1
CSASPTGTGSYEQYF
TGCAGTGCTAGTCCCACCGGGACAGGGTCCTACGAGCAGTACTTC
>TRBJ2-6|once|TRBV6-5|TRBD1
CASSYSGGLGANVLTF
TGTGCCAGCAGTTACTCAGGGGGCCTCGGGGCCAACGTCCTGACTTTC
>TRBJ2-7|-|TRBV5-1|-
CASSSLRQGLSYEQYF
TGCGCCAGCAGTTCACTTCGACAGGGACTTTCCTACGAGCAGTACTTC
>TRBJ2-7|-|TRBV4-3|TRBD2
CASSLGLASSYEQYF
TGCGCCAGCAGCCTCGGACTAGCATCCTCCTACGAGCAGTACTTC
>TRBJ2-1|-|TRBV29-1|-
CSVEFLGQNEQFF
TGCAGCGTTGAATTTCTTGGGCAGAATGAGCAGTTCTTC
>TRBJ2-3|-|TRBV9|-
CASSAPRGTSTDTQYF
TGTGCCAGCAGCGCCCCCCGAGGGACTAGCACAGATACGCAGTATTTT
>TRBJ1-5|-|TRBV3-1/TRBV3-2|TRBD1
CASSQTGQGGLVRNQPQHF
TGTGCCAGCAGCCAAACTGGACAGGGGGGTCTGGTGCGCAATCAGCCCCAGCATTTT
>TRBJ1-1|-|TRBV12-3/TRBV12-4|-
CASSSTRGTEAFF
TGTGCCAGCAGTTCTACCAGGGGCACTGAAGCTTTCTTT
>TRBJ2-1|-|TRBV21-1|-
CASSNDRGSEQFF
TGTGCCAGCAGCAACGACAGGGGATCTGAGCAGTTCTTC